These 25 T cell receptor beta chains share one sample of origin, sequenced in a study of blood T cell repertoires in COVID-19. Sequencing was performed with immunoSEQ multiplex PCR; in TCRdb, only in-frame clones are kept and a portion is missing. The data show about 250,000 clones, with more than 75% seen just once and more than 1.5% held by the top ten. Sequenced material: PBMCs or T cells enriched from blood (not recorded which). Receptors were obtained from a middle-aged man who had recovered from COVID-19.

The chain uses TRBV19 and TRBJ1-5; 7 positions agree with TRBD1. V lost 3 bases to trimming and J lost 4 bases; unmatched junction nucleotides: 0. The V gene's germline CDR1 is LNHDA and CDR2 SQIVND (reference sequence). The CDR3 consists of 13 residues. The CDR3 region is CASSMGQNQPQHF. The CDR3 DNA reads TGTGCCAGTAGTATGGGACAGAATCAGCCCCAGCATTTT.

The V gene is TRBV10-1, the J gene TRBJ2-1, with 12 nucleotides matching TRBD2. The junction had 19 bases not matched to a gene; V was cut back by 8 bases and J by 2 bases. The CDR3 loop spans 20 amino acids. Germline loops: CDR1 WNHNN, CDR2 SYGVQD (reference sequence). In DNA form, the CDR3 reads TGCGCCAGCGCCTGGGCAGCTAGCGGGAGGGCCCGATCTACCTACAATGAGCAGTTCTTC. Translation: CASAWAASGRARSTYNEQFF.

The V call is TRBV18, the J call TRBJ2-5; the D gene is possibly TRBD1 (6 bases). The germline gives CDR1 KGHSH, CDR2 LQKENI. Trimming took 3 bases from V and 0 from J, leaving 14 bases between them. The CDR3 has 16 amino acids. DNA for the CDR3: TGTGCCAGCTCACCGAATATAAGGGACAACCAAGAGACCCAGTACTTC. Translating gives CASSPNIRDNQETQYF.

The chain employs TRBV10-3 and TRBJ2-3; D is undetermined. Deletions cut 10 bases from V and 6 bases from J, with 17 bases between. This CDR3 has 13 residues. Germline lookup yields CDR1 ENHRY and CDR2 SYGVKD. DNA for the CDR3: TGTGCCACGCGGATAGGAGATGCTGATACGCAGTATTTT. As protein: CATRIGDADTQYF.

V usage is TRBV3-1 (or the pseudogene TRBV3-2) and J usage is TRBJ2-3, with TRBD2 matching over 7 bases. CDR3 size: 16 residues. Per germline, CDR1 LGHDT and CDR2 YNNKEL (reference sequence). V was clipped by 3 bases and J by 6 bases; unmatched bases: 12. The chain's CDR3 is CASSQRGGSPGDTQYF. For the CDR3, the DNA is TGTGCCAGCAGCCAGCGGGGCGGGAGCCCCGGGGATACGCAGTATTTT.

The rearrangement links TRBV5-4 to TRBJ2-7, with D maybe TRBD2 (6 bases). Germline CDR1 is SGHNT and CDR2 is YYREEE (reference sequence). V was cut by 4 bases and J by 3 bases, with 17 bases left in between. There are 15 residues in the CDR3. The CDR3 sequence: CASSLGSSVYYEQYF. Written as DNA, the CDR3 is TGTGCCAGCAGCCTGGGGTCTAGCGTGTACTACGAGCAGTACTTC.

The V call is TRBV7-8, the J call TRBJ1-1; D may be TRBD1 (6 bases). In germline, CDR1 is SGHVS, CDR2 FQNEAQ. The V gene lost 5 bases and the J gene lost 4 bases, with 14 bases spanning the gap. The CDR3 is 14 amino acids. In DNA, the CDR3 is TGTGCCAGCAGCAAGAACAGGGTAGGCACTGAAGCTTTCTTT. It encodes CASSKNRVGTEAFF.

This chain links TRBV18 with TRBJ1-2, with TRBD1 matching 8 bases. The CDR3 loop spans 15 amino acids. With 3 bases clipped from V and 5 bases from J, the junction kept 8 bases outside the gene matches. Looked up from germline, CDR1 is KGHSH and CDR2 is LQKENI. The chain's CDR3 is CASSPAGGEGYGYTF. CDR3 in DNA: TGTGCCAGCTCACCCGCAGGGGGCGAAGGGTATGGCTACACCTTC.

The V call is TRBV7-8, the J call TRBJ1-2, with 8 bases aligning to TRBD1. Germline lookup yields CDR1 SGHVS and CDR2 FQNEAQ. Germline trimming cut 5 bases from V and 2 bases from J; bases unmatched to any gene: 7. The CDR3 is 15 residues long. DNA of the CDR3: TGTGCCAGCAGCCCCTGGACAGGGCCGAACTATGGCTACACCTTC. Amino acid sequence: CASSPWTGPNYGYTF. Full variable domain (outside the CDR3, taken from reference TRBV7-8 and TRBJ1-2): GAGVSQSPRYKVAKRGQDVALRCDPISGHVSLFWYQQALGQGPEFLTYFQNEAQLDKSGLPSDRFFAERPEGSVSTLKIQRTQQEDSAVYLCASSPWTGPNYGYTFGSGTRLTVV.

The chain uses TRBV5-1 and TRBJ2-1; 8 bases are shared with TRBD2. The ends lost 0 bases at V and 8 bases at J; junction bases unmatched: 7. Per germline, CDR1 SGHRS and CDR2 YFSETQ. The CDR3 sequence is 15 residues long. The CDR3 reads CASSLETSEADEQFF. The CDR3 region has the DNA TGCGCCAGCAGCTTGGAGACTAGCGAGGCCGATGAGCAGTTCTTC.

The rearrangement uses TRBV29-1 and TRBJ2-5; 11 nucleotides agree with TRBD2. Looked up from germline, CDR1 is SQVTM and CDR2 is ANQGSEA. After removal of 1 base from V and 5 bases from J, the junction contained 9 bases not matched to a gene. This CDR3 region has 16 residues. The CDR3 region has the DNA TGCAGCGTTGAAGTAGGTACTAGCGGGAGTATGGAGACCCAGTACTTC. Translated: CSVEVGTSGSMETQYF.

The CDR3 protein is CASTEWTGGNSPLHF. In DNA form, the CDR3 reads TGTGCCAGTACCGAGTGGACAGGGGGTAATTCACCCCTCCACTTT. The chain links TRBV19 to TRBJ1-6, with TRBD1 matching 10 bases. The CDR3 totals 15 residues. CDR1 is LNHDA and CDR2 is SQIVND in the germline V gene (reference sequence). V gave up 7 bases and J gave up 6 bases; unmatched junction bases: 6. The complete variable domain, with remaining parts taken from reference TRBV19 and TRBJ1-6, reads DGGITQSPKYLFRKEGQNVTLSCEQNLNHDAMYWYRQDPGQGLRLIYYSQIVNDFQKGDIAEGYSVSREKKESFPLTVTSAQKNPTAFYLCASTEWTGGNSPLHFGNGTRLTVT.

The CDR3 spells CASSQRAASSYNEQFF. For the CDR3, the DNA is TGCGCCAGCAGCCAGAGAGCGGCGAGCTCCTACAATGAGCAGTTCTTC. The J gene is TRBJ2-1, the V gene TRBV4-1, with D possibly TRBD2 on 5 matching bases. This CDR3 spans 16 amino acids. CDR1 is MGHRA, CDR2 YSYEKL, per germline. The V end was cut by 3 bases, the J end by 0 bases, with 12 bases between.

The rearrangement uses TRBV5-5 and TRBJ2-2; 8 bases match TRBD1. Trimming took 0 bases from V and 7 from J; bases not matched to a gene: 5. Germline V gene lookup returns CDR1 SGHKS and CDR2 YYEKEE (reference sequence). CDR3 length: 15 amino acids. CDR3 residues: CASSLGQGAHGELFF. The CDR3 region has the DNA TGTGCCAGCAGCTTGGGCCAGGGGGCTCACGGGGAGCTGTTTTTT.

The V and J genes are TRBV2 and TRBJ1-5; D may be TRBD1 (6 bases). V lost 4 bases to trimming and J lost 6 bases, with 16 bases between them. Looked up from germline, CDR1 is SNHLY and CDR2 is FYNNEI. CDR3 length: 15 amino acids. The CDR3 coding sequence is TGTGCCAGCAGTGCTGAACAGGGAGAGATTCAGCCCCAGCATTTT. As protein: CASSAEQGEIQPQHF. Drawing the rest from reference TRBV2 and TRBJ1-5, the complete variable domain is EPEVTQTPSHQVTQMGQEVILRCVPISNHLYFYWYRQILGQKVEFLVSFYNNEISEKSEIFDDQFSVERPDGSNFTLKIRSTKLEDSAMYFCASSAEQGEIQPQHFGDGTRLSIL.

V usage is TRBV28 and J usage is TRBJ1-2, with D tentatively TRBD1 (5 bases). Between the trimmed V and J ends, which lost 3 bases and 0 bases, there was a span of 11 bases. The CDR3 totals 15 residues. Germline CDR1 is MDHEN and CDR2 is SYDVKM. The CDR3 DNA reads TGTGCCAGCAGTTTCCCCAGACAGACTAACTATGGCTACACCTTC. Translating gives CASSFPRQTNYGYTF.

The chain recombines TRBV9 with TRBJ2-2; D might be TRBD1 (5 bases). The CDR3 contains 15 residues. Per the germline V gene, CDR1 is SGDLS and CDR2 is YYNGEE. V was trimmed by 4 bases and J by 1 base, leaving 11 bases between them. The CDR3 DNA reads TGTGCCAGCAGCTTCTCCGGACAGAACACCGGGGAGCTGTTTTTT. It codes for CASSFSGQNTGELFF.

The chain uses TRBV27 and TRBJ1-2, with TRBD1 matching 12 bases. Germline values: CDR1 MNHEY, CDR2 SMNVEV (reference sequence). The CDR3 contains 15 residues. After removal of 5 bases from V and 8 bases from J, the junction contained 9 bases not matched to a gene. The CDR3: CASSQRDRGRGGYTF. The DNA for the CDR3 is TGTGCCAGCAGTCAAAGGGACAGGGGGCGCGGGGGCTACACCTTC.

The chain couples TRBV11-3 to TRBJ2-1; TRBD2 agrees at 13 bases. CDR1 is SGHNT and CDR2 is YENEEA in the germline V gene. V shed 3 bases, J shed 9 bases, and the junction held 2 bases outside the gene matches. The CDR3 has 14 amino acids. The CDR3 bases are TGTGCCAGCAGCTTCCGACTAGCGGGGGGTGAGCAGTTCTTC. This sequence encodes CASSFRLAGGEQFF.

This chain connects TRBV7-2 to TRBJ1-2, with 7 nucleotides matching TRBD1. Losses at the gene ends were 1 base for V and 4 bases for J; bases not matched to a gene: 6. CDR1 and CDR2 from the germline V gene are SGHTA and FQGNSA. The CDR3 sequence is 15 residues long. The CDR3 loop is CASSLGDRGAYGYTF. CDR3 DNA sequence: TGTGCCAGCAGCTTAGGGGACAGAGGGGCCTATGGCTACACCTTC.

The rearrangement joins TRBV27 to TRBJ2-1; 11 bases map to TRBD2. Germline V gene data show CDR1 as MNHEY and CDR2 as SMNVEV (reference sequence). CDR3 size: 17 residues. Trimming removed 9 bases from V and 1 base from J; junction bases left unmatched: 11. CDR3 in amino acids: CARTPGSGRVSYNEQFF. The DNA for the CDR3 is TGTGCCAGGACGCCAGGTAGCGGGAGGGTTTCCTACAATGAGCAGTTCTTC.

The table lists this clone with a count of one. The CDR3, as DNA: TGTGCCAGCTCCCTTGGAAGAGGGCAGGAGGAGACCCAGTACTTC. Translated, it gives CASSLGRGQEETQYF. The V gene is TRBV18, the J gene TRBJ2-5; the D gene is possibly TRBD2 (5 bases). Germline V lookup: CDR1 KGHSH, CDR2 LQKENI. There are 15 residues in the CDR3. The V end lost 6 bases, the J end lost 5 bases, and 19 bases lay between the germline ends.

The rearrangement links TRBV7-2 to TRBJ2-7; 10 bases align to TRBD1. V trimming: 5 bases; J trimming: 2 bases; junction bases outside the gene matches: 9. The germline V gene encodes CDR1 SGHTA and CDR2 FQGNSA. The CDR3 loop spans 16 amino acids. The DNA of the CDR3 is TGTGCCAGCAGCCAGCCCCGGGACAGGGGAACCTACGAGCAGTACTTC. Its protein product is CASSQPRDRGTYEQYF.

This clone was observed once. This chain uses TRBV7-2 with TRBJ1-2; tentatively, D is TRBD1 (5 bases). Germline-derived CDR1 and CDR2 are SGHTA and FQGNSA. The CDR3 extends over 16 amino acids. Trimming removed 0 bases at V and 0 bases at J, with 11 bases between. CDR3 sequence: CASSLASGLANYGYTF. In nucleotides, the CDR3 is TGTGCCAGCAGCTTAGCTTCAGGGTTGGCTAACTATGGCTACACCTTC.

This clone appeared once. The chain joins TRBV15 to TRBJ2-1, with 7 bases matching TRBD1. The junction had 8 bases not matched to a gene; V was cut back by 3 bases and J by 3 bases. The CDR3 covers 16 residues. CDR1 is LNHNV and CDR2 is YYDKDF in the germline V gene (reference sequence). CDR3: CATSREIGTVYNEQFF. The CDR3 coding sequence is TGTGCCACCAGCAGGGAAATCGGGACAGTCTACAATGAGCAGTTCTTC.